These 9 T cell receptor beta chains came from one sample sequenced in a study of cytomegalovirus exposure and HLA in healthy donors. A multiplex PCR was run with 60 Vbeta primers and 13 Jbeta primers. The assay was immunoSEQ multiplex PCR, and TCRdb's table has in-frame clones only and misses some. The data show about 210,000 clones, about 80% seen once. Sequencing was done on a sample of PBMCs. Every receptor here comes from a man aged 40-55 years in good health and CMV-seropositive.

The count of this clone is one. V and J are TRBV29-1 and TRBJ2-7; D possibly corresponds to TRBD2 (6 bases). The CDR3 runs 12 residues. The germline V and J ends were trimmed by 7 bases and 4 bases, with 14 bases remaining between them. In germline, CDR1 is SQVTM, CDR2 ANQGSEA. CDR3 amino acids: CSGGRTGYEQYF. In nucleotides, the CDR3 is TGCAGCGGTGGGAGGACGGGATACGAGCAGTACTTC.

The genes are TRBV7-9 and TRBJ2-2; D is ambiguous. The germline V gene encodes CDR1 SEHNR and CDR2 FQNEAQ (reference sequence). V was cut by 3 bases and J by 7 bases, with 3 bases left in between. This CDR3 is 11 amino acids long. The chain's CDR3 is CASSFGGELFF. The CDR3 bases are TGTGCCAGCAGCTTCGGCGGGGAGCTGTTTTTT.

The V call is TRBV29-1, the J call TRBJ2-3; the D is unclear. CDR3 size: 14 residues. Germline CDR1 reads SQVTM; CDR2 reads ANQGSEA. Trimming removed 3 bases from V and 0 bases from J, with 10 bases in between. The CDR3 region is CSVDRRPSTDTQYF. The CDR3 DNA sequence: TGCAGCGTTGATCGGAGACCAAGCACAGATACGCAGTATTTT.

This clone was seen just once. The CDR3 nucleotides are TGCGCCAGCAGCCCCCGACAGGGGAGCAATGAGCAGTTCTTC. As protein: CASSPRQGSNEQFF. The chain couples TRBV5-1 to TRBJ2-1; TRBD1 matches at 8 bases. The CDR3 totals 14 residues. Trimming at V came to 4 bases and at J to 6 bases, leaving 6 bases not matched to a gene. Germline V gene data show CDR1 as SGHRS and CDR2 as YFSETQ.

This clone was observed a few times. The chain combines TRBV9 with TRBJ1-5, with D possibly being TRBD1 (5 bases). CDR3 length: 15 amino acids. CDR1 and CDR2 from the germline V gene are SGDLS and YYNGEE. Trimming stripped 0 bases from V and 7 bases from J, with 14 bases between. The CDR3 loop is CASSVGSQGIQPQHF. DNA of the CDR3: TGTGCCAGCAGCGTAGGATCCCAGGGAATCCAGCCCCAGCATTTT.

This chain joins TRBV19 and TRBJ2-1; 14 bases are shared with TRBD2. Germline values: CDR1 LNHDA, CDR2 SQIVND (reference sequence). The ends lost 5 bases at V and 8 bases at J; junction bases unmatched: 5. The CDR3 has 15 residues. The CDR3 bases are TGTGCCAGTAGTCAAGGGACTAGCGGGAGAGATGAGCAGTTCTTC. Translating gives CASSQGTSGRDEQFF.

This chain uses TRBV7-3 with TRBJ1-1; 8 bases line up with TRBD1. Germline loops: CDR1 SGHTA, CDR2 FQGTGA. With 5 bases clipped from V and 2 bases from J, the junction kept 4 bases outside the gene matches. This CDR3 spans 14 amino acids. DNA for the CDR3: TGTGCCAGCAGCAAAGACAGGGGAAACACTGAAGCTTTCTTT. This sequence encodes CASSKDRGNTEAFF.

This chain joins TRBV7-9 and TRBJ2-1; TRBD2 might be the D (6 bases). Germline V gene data show CDR1 as SEHNR and CDR2 as FQNEAQ (reference sequence). This CDR3 has 14 residues. V was shortened by 6 bases and J by 7 bases, with 16 bases between the two germline ends. CDR3 protein: CASRLTGGTNEQFF. The CDR3 DNA reads TGTGCCAGCAGACTTACCGGGGGTACGAATGAGCAGTTCTTC.

The chain recombines TRBV29-1 with TRBJ1-1; 10 bases agree with TRBD1. The V and J ends lost 4 bases and 4 bases, in that order; junction bases with no gene match: 6. The CDR3 has 14 amino acids. In germline, CDR1 is SQVTM, CDR2 ANQGSEA. CDR3 in DNA: TGCAGCGTTGGACAGGGGGCTGGGAGCACTGAAGCTTTCTTT. It encodes CSVGQGAGSTEAFF.